A few counts support the clone carrying this T cell receptor (beta chain). Its antigen remains unknown. These data belong to a study of T cells in Graves' hyperthyroidism and ophthalmopathy. The overall study: Blood from the periphery was taken at initial diagnosis, before any treatment.

Authors of the study amplified TCR beta CDR3 regions from RNA transcripts. A set of HTBI primers served as the primers for a first-round RT-PCR of the TCR CDR3. Each CDR3 protein gets one entry after TCRdb re-called the multiplex PCR reads with MiXCR. The table shows some 500,000 distinct CDR3 sequences, with 15% to 20% occurring only once. Study outcomes and limitations: Ophthalmopathy stood apart from stable hyperthyroidism in a 13 V-J model.

This CDR3 region has 16 residues. Germline CDR1 is LGHNA and CDR2 is YNFKEQ. Trimming took 1 base from V and 7 from J, leaving 14 bases between them. Sequencing was performed on blood. The V gene is TRBV4-2, the J gene TRBJ1-6; TRBD1 is a possible D gene (6 bases). This TCR derives from a woman aged 25-40 years with Graves' ophthalmopathy. As DNA, the CDR3 is TGTGCCAGCAGCCAAGGTCGGGGGGCCTTGAATTCACCCCTCCACTTT. Protein sequence: CASSQGRGALNSPLHF.